The 15 T cell receptor beta chains below come from one sample, sequenced in a study of cytomegalovirus exposure and HLA in healthy donors. Use of 60 Vbeta and 13 Jbeta primers characterized the PCR. TCRdb keeps only in-frame clones here, not all; method: immunoSEQ multiplex PCR. The data contain 50,000 to 65,000 clones, around 66% of them singletons. Source material: PBMCs. Receptors were obtained from a man younger than 35 in good health and CMV-seronegative.

V gene TRBV4-3 combines with J gene TRBJ2-1, with a weak D call TRBD1 (6 bases). V was pared by 0 bases and J by 0 bases, with 15 bases between. Germline assignment: CDR1 LGHNA and CDR2 YSLEER. The CDR3 extends over 18 amino acids. The CDR3 spells CASSQDWVWDTSYNEQFF. CDR3 nucleotides: TGCGCCAGCAGCCAAGATTGGGTATGGGACACCTCCTACAATGAGCAGTTCTTC.

The chain is built from TRBV11-1 and TRBJ1-2; D is uncertain. Germline V gives CDR1 SGHAT, CDR2 FQDESV (reference sequence). There are 13 residues in the CDR3. Trimming removed 3 bases at V and 1 base at J, with 6 bases between. The CDR3 nucleotides are TGTGCCAGCAGCTTGCAGAATAACTATGGCTACACCTTC. Its protein is CASSLQNNYGYTF.

The rearrangement uses TRBV28 and TRBJ2-7; 10 bases match TRBD1. Germline loops: CDR1 MDHEN, CDR2 SYDVKM. The CDR3 totals 14 residues. Trimming cost V 5 bases and J 5 bases; bases outside gene matches: 6. CDR3 in DNA: TGTGCCAGCAGTCCCGGACAGGGGGACCACGAGCAGTACTTC. Its translation: CASSPGQGDHEQYF.

The V gene is TRBV29-1, the J gene TRBJ2-3; D is ambiguous. The germline V and J ends were trimmed by 6 bases and 2 bases, with 9 bases remaining between them. CDR3 size: 12 residues. In germline, CDR1 is SQVTM, CDR2 ANQGSEA. CDR3 residues: CSVGEFTDTQYF. DNA of the CDR3: TGCAGCGTCGGAGAATTCACAGATACGCAGTATTTT.

The V and J genes are TRBV6-6 and TRBJ2-1; D not certain. V was clipped by 8 bases and J by 4 bases, with 9 bases between them. The CDR3 runs to 12 residues. Germline-derived CDR1 and CDR2 are MNHNY and SVGAGI (reference sequence). The CDR3 reads CASAFRYNEQFF. CDR3 DNA sequence: TGTGCCAGCGCGTTTCGGTACAATGAGCAGTTCTTC.

Only a few counts were recorded for this clone. This rearrangement joins TRBV2 to TRBJ2-6, with D perhaps TRBD1 (6 bases). Trimming took off 11 bases at V and 0 bases at J, with 17 bases between the two ends. Germline values: CDR1 SNHLY, CDR2 FYNNEI. This CDR3 spans 16 amino acids. The CDR3 region has the DNA TGTGCCCTCAGCAGGGGTCAAACCTCTGGGGCCAACGTCCTGACTTTC. Its protein product is CALSRGQTSGANVLTF.

This chain links TRBV28 with TRBJ1-2; 8 bases line up with TRBD1. J was trimmed by 4 bases and V by 9 bases; bases with no gene match: 7. The CDR3 has 13 residues. Germline CDR1 is MDHEN and CDR2 is SYDVKM. CDR3 in DNA: TGTGCCAGTAACAGGGGGATCAGCTATGGCTACACCTTC. Translating it yields CASNRGISYGYTF.

This chain joins TRBV6-5 and TRBJ2-7; D remains unclear. Trimming took off 6 bases at V and 3 bases at J, with 9 bases between the two ends. CDR1 and CDR2 (germline): MNHEY, SVGAGI. The CDR3 sequence is 12 residues long. The CDR3 DNA reads TGTGCCAGCAGCTCCCCAGTCTACGAGCAGTACTTC. Residues: CASSSPVYEQYF.

The chain links TRBV15 to TRBJ2-5; a weak D match, TRBD2 (6 bases). The CDR3 loop spans 14 amino acids. Looked up from germline, CDR1 is LNHNV and CDR2 is YYDKDF (reference sequence). The V end lost 0 bases, the J end lost 5 bases, and 10 bases lay between the germline ends. In nucleotides, the CDR3 is TGTGCCACCAGCAGAGATCTAGGAGGGGAGACCCAGTACTTC. Its protein is CATSRDLGGETQYF.

The rearrangement links TRBV29-1 to TRBJ1-2, with TRBD1 as a possible D gene (5 bases). CDR1 SQVTM and CDR2 ANQGSEA come from the germline V gene. This CDR3 is built from 14 residues. Between the trimmed V and J ends, which lost 5 bases and 5 bases, there was a span of 18 bases. The CDR3 loop is CSVFQGGVGYGYTF. DNA of the CDR3: TGCAGCGTTTTTCAGGGAGGGGTTGGGTATGGCTACACCTTC.

The V call is TRBV6-5, the J call TRBJ1-2; 7 nucleotides match TRBD1. This CDR3 has 13 amino acids. Unmatched junction bases numbered 7, after V lost 5 bases and J lost 7 bases. From germline, CDR1 is MNHEY and CDR2 SVGAGI. The CDR3 reads CASSRDSRLGYTF. The CDR3 DNA is TGTGCCAGCAGTCGGGACAGCCGCCTTGGCTACACCTTC.

The gene calls are TRBV20-1 and TRBJ2-1; D unresolved. Trimming pared 6 bases from V and 8 bases from J, leaving 11 bases between. CDR3 length: 11 amino acids. CDR1 is DFQATT, CDR2 SNEGSKA, per germline (reference sequence). DNA for the CDR3: TGCAGTGCCCCGGTAGTATATGAGCAGTTCTTC. Translation gives CSAPVVYEQFF.

The chain is built from TRBV13 and TRBJ2-7; no definite D call. Deletions cut 5 bases from V and 0 bases from J, with 14 bases between. The length of the CDR3 is 15 residues. From germline, CDR1 is PRHDT and CDR2 FYEKMQ (reference sequence). The CDR3 sequence: CASSRAGSSSYEQYF. CDR3 DNA sequence: TGTGCCAGCAGCCGCGCCGGGTCGAGCTCCTACGAGCAGTACTTC.

The chain employs TRBV30 and TRBJ2-3; 10 bases align to TRBD2. CDR1 GTSNPN and CDR2 SVGIG come from the germline V gene (reference sequence). The J segment lost 3 bases and the V segment lost 3 bases, leaving 3 bases of the junction unmatched. CDR3 size: 14 residues. CDR3: CAWRSGRGTDTQYF. CDR3 nucleotides: TGTGCCTGGAGAAGCGGGAGGGGGACAGATACGCAGTATTTT.

The rearrangement links TRBV2 to TRBJ2-7; no reliable D call. The length of the CDR3 is 14 residues. CDR1 is SNHLY, CDR2 FYNNEI, per germline. V lost 6 bases, J lost 0 bases, and 12 bases lay in between. The CDR3: CASSSLEASYEQYF. For the CDR3, the DNA is TGTGCCAGCAGCTCCCTCGAGGCCTCCTACGAGCAGTACTTC.